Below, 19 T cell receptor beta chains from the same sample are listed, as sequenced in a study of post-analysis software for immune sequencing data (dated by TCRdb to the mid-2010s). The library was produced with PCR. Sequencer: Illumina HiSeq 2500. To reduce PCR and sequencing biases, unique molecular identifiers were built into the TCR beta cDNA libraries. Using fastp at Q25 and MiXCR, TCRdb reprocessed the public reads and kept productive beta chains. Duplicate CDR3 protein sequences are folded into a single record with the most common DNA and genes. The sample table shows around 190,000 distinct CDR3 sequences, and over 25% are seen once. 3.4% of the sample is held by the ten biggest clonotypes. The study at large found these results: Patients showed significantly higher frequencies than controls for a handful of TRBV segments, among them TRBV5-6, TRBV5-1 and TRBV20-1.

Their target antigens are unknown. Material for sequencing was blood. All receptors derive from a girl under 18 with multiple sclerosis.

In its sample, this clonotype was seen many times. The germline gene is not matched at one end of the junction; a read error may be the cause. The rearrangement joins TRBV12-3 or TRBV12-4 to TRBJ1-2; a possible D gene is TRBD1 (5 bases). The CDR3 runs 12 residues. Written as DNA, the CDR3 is TGTGCCAGCAGCTTAGGGGAGGGAGGCTACACCTTC. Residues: CASSLGEGGYTF.

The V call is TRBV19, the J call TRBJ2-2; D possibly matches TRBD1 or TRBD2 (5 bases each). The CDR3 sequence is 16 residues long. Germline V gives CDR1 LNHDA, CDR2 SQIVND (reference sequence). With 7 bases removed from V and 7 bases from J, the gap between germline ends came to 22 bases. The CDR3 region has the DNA TGTGCCAGTACCCATCCCGGTGGGGGAGCTATCGGGGAGCTGTTTTTT. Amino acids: CASTHPGGGAIGELFF.

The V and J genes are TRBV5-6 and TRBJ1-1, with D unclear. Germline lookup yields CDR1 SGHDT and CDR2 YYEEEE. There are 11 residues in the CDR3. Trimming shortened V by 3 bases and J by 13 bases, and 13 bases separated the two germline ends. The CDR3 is CASSYRTGDFF. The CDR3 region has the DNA TGTGCCAGCAGCTATCGGACCGGGGATTTCTTT.

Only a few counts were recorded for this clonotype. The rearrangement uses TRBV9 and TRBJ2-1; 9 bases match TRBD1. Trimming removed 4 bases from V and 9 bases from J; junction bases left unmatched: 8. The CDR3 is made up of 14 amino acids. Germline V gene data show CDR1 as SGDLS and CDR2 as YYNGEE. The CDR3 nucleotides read TGTGCCAGCAGCTCCCCGACAGGGGGGTTTGAGCAGTTCTTC. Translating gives CASSSPTGGFEQFF.

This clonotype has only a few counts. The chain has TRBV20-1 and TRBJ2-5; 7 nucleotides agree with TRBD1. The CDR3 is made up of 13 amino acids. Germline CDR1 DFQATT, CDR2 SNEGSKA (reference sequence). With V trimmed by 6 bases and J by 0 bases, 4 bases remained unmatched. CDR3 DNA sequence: TGCAGTGCGTTACAGGGGAACCAAGAGACCCAGTACTTC. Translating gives CSALQGNQETQYF.

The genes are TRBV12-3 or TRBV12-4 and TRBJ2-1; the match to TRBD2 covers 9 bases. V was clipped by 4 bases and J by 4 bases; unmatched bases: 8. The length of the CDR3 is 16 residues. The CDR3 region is CASSSPGTSIYNEQFF. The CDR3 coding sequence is TGTGCCAGCAGTTCCCCAGGGACTAGCATATACAATGAGCAGTTCTTC.

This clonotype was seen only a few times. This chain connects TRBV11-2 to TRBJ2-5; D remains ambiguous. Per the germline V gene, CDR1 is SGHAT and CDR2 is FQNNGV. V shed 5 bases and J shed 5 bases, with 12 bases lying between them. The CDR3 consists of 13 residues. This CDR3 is CASSMRTGETQYF. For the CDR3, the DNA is TGTGCCAGCAGCATGCGTACTGGGGAGACCCAGTACTTC.

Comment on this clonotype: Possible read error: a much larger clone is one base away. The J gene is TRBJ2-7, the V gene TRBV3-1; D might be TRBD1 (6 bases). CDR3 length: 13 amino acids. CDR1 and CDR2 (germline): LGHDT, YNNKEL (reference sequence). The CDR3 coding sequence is TGTGCCAACAGCCAACGGCAGGGGCTCGAGCAGTACTTC. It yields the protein CANSQRQGLEQYF.

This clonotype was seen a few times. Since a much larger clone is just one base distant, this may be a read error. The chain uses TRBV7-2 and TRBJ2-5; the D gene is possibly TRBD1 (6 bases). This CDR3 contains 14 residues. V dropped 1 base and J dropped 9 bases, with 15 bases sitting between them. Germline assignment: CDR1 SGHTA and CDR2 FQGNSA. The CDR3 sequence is CASSLGGHRQAQYF. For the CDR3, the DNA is TGTGCCAGCAGCTTAGGGGGACACCGGCAGGCCCAGTACTTC.

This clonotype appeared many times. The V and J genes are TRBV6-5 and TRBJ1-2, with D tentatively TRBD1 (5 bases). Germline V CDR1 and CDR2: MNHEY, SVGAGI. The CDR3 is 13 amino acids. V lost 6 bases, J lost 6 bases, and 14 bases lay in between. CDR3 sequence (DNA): TGTGCCAGCAGCTCGACCCAGGGAAATGGCTACACCTTC. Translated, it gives CASSSTQGNGYTF.

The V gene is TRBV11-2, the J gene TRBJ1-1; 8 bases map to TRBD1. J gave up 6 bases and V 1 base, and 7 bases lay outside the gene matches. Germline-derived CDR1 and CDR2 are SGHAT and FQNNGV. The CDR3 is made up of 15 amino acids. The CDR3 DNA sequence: TGTGCCAGCAGCTTAGCTACAGGGGGTCCCGCTGAAGCTTTCTTT. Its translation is CASSLATGGPAEAFF.

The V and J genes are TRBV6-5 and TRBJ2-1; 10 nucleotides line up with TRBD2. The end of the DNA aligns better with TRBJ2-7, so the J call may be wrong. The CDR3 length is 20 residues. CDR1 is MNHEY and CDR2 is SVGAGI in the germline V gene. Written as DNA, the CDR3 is TGTGCCAGCAGTTATCGTATTGGTGTGCTAGCGGGAGAGTCCTACAATGAGCAGTACTTC. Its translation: CASSYRIGVLAGESYNEQYF.

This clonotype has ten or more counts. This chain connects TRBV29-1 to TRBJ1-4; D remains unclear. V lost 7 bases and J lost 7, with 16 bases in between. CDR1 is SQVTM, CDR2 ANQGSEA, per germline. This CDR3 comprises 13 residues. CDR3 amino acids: CSAKDPSPEKLFF. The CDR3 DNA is TGCAGCGCCAAAGATCCGTCTCCTGAAAAACTGTTTTTT.

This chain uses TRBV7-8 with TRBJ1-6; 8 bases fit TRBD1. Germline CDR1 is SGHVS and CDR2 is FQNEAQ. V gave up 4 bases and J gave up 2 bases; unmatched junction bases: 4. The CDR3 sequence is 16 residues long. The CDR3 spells CASSSGDRPYNSPLHF. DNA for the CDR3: TGTGCCAGCAGCTCAGGGGACAGGCCCTATAATTCACCCCTCCACTTT. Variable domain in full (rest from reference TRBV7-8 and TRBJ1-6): GAGVSQSPRYKVAKRGQDVALRCDPISGHVSLFWYQQALGQGPEFLTYFQNEAQLDKSGLPSDRFFAERPEGSVSTLKIQRTQQEDSAVYLCASSSGDRPYNSPLHFGNGTRLTVT.

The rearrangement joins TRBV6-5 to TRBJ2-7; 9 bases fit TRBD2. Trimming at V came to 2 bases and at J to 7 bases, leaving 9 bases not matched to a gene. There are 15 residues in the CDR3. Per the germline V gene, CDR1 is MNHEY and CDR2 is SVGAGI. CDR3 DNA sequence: TGTGCCAGCAGTTACCCGAGCGGGGGGCACAATGAGCAGTACTTC. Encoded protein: CASSYPSGGHNEQYF.

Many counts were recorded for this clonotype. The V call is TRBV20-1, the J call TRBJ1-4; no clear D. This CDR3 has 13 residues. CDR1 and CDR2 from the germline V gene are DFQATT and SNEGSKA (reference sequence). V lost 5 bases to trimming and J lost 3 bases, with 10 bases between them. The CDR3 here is CSAPLPSNEKLFF. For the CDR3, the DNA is TGCAGTGCTCCTTTACCTTCTAATGAAAAACTGTTTTTT.

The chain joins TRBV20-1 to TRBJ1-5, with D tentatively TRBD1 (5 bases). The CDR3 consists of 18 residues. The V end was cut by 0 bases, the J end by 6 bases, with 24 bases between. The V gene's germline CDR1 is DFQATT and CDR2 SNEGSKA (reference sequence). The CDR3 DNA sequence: TGCAGTGCTAGAGATCTAGTAGGTATTGGGGGTAGACCTCAGCCCCAGCATTTT. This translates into CSARDLVGIGGRPQPQHF.

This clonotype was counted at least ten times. The CDR3 nucleotides are TGTGCCAGCAGGGGACAGGGGGAAACCTACGAGCAGTACTTC. This encodes CASRGQGETYEQYF. The chain links TRBV6-6 to TRBJ2-7; 11 nucleotides line up with TRBD1. The junction had 3 bases not matched to a gene; V was cut back by 6 bases and J by 2 bases. The CDR3 length is 14 residues. Germline CDR1 and CDR2: MNHNY and SVGAGI (reference sequence).

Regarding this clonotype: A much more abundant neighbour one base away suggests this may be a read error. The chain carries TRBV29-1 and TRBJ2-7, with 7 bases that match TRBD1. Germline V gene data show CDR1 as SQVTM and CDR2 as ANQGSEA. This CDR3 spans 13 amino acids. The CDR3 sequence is CRVVTGDSYEQYF. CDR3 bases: TGCCGCGTTGTAACAGGGGACTCCTACGAGCAGTACTTC.